What follows are 5 T cell receptor beta chains derived from one specimen sequenced in a study of T cell repertoires in cytomegalovirus infection. TCRdb recomputed calls from the reads with MiXCR, one row per CDR3 protein. The table includes roughly 230,000 distinct CDR3 sequences, approximately 6.7% detected once. Sequencing used PBMCs. Receptor source: a human donor in good health (CMV status not recorded). Some clones in this sample may be carry-over from other donors' samples.

This clonotype has at least ten counts. The chain recombines TRBV25-1 with TRBJ1-1, with TRBD1 matching over 7 bases. This CDR3 spans 15 amino acids. Germline V gene lookup returns CDR1 MGHDK and CDR2 SYGVNS. Trimming took 2 bases from V and 1 from J; bases not matched to a gene: 4. Here the CDR3 DNA reads TGTGCCAGCAGTGAACCCCGGACAGGGAACACTGAAGCTTTCTTT. Translation gives CASSEPRTGNTEAFF.

This clonotype has ten or more counts. The chain carries TRBV29-1 and TRBJ2-3; 12 bases match TRBD2. CDR1 and CDR2 (germline): SQVTM, ANQGSEA. The length of the CDR3 is 14 residues. The V gene end was trimmed by 7 bases and the J gene end by 5 bases; junction bases not matched to a gene: 7. The CDR3 region has the DNA TGCAGCGAGACTAGCGGGGGATTGGGAGATACGCAGTATTTT. Its protein product is CSETSGGLGDTQYF.

This clonotype was detected a few times. The genes are TRBV20-1 and TRBJ1-6; D might be TRBD1 (5 bases). The CDR3 extends over 15 amino acids. Trimming removed 1 base from V and 6 bases from J, with 13 bases in between. Per germline, CDR1 DFQATT and CDR2 SNEGSKA (reference sequence). The CDR3 coding sequence is TGCAGTGCTAGAGTGGGAGGGGAAGTTAATTCACCCCTCCACTTT. Translated, it gives CSARVGGEVNSPLHF.

This clonotype was seen ten or more times. V and J are TRBV14 and TRBJ1-2; 12 bases agree with TRBD1. The CDR3 is 17 amino acids. Per germline, CDR1 SGHDN and CDR2 FVKESK. The ends lost 0 bases at V and 1 base at J; junction bases unmatched: 3. The CDR3 is CASSQEGQGALNYGYTF. In DNA, the CDR3 is TGTGCCAGCAGCCAAGAGGGACAGGGGGCTCTTAACTATGGCTACACCTTC.

This clonotype has ten or more counts. V and J are TRBV6-2 or TRBV6-3 and TRBJ1-1, with no clear D. The CDR3 runs 16 residues. V was trimmed by 3 bases and J by 3 bases, leaving 17 bases between them. The V gene's germline CDR1 is MNHEY and CDR2 SVGEGT. CDR3 bases: TGTGCCAGCAGTTATTGGACCGGCCAGATCTACACTGAAGCTTTCTTT. It specifies CASSYWTGQIYTEAFF.